These 4 T cell receptor beta chains share one sample of origin, sequenced in a study of tumor and adjacent non-tumor tissue in lung cancer. This sample's RNA came from whole unsorted tissue. The normal lung tissue was taken more than 3 cm from the tumor edge. TCRbeta libraries were built with three rounds of nested PCR, modified from ARM-PCR. TCRdb re-analysed the multiplex PCR reads in MiXCR, keeping a single row per CDR3 protein. The sample contains 70,000 to 95,000 distinct CDR3 sequences, more than 65% of which appear only once. The sequencing sample was made of distant non-tumor lung tissue. The receptors stem from a man between 65 and 79 years old with non-small cell lung cancer.

The rearrangement joins TRBV6-2 or TRBV6-3 to TRBJ2-3, with 7 nucleotides matching TRBD1. Germline CDR1 MNHEY, CDR2 SVGEGT. V lost 9 bases and J lost 7; bases outside the gene matches: 16. The CDR3 totals 15 residues. This chain's CDR3 is CASTTPGTATYTQYF. For the CDR3, the DNA is TGTGCCAGTACAACCCCCGGGACAGCCACTTATACGCAGTATTTT.

With regard to this clonotype: One end of the junction is discordant with germline, which a read error may explain. V gene TRBV6-1 combines with J gene TRBJ2-7; the D is unclear. This CDR3 comprises 16 residues. CDR1 MNHNS and CDR2 SASEGT come from the germline V gene. CDR3 nucleotides: TGTGCCATCAGTAGTAGGACCACTGTAAGCTCCTACGAACAGTACTTC. It codes for CAISSRTTVSSYEQYF.

In the case of this clonotype: One end of the junction varies from germline; a read error may be responsible. The V and J genes are TRBV28 and TRBJ2-7; D tentatively fits TRBD1 or TRBD2 (6 bases each). The V gene's germline CDR1 is MDHEN and CDR2 SYDVKM. This CDR3 is 17 amino acids long. DNA for the CDR3: TGTACCAGCAATTTAAGGGGGGTCCTCAAGACATCCTACGAGCAGTACTTC. Its protein product is CTSNLRGVLKTSYEQYF.

This clonotype is a singleton in its sample. V and J are TRBV6-2 or TRBV6-3 and TRBJ2-1; no definite D call. CDR1 MNHEY and CDR2 SVGEGT come from the germline V gene. V was trimmed by 9 bases and J by 1 base, leaving 13 bases between them. This CDR3 region has 14 residues. CDR3 DNA sequence: TGTGCCAGGAGCAGAGCACAGTCCTACAATGAGCAGTTCTTC. It translates to CARSRAQSYNEQFF.